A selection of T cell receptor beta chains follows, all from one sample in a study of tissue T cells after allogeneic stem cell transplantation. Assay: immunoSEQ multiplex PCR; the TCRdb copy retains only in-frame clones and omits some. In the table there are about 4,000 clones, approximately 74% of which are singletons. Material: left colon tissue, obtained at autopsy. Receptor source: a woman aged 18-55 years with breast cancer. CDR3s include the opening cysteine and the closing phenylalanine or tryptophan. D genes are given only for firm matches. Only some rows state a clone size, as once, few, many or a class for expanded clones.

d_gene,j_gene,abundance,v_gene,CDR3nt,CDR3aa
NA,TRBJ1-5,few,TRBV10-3,TGTGCCATCGGACCAGGGAACAATCAGCCCCAGCATTTT,CAIGPGNNQPQHF
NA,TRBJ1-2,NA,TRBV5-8,TGTGCCAGCAGCTTGGAGGGTGGTTTTGACTATGGCTACACCTTC,CASSLEGGFDYGYTF
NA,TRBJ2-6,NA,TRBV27,TGTGCCAGCAGTTTATGGTCTGGGTCCGGGGCCAACGTCCTGACTTTC,CASSLWSGSGANVLTF
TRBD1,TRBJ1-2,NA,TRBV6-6,TGTGCCAGCAGTAGACAGGGGGCGCGTGGCTACACCTTC,CASSRQGARGYTF
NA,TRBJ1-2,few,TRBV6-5,TGTGCCAGCAGTTCCAGATGGGACGCAGACTATGGCTACACCTTC,CASSSRWDADYGYTF
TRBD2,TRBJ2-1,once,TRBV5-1,TGCGCCAGCAGCTTGCAAACTAGCGGGGGCCGGAATGAGCAGTTCTTC,CASSLQTSGGRNEQFF
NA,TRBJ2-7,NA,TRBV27,TGTGCCAGCAGCACTAACCGGGACTCCTACGAGCAGTACTTC,CASSTNRDSYEQYF
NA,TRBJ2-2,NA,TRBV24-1,TGTGCCACCAGTGTCACAGGCACCGGGGAGCTGTTTTTT,CATSVTGTGELFF
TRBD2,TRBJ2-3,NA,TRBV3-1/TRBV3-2,TGTGCCAGCAGCCTTAGGACTAGCGACACAGATACGCAGTATTTT,CASSLRTSDTDTQYF
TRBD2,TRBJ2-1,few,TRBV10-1,TGCGCCAGCACCCTTCACCGCTGGTGGGCGGGAGATTTCTACAATGAGCAGTTCTTC,CASTLHRWWAGDFYNEQFF
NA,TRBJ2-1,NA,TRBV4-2,TGTGCCAGCAGCCAAATGGGGCGGAGCTCCTACAATGAGCAGTTCTTC,CASSQMGRSSYNEQFF
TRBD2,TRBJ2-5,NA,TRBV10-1,TGCGCCAGCAGTCCCTTGCGGGAGGGGTGGGAGACCCAGTACTTC,CASSPLREGWETQYF
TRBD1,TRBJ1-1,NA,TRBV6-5,TGTGCCAGCAGTAGACAGGGTCGGGACACTGAAGCTTTCTTT,CASSRQGRDTEAFF
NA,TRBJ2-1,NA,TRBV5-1,TGCGCCAGCAGCTACCAAAATGTGGGCCATGAGCAGTTCTTC,CASSYQNVGHEQFF
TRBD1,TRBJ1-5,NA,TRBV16,TGTGCCAGCAGCCAATCAGGGGACAGCCGACAGCCCCAGCATTTT,CASSQSGDSRQPQHF
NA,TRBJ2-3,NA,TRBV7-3,TGTGCCAGCAGCCTTCAGGCCACAGATACGCAGTATTTT,CASSLQATDTQYF
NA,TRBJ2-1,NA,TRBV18,TGTGCCAGCTCACCACCGAGGTCCGGGGGTCAGGATGAGCAGTTCTTC,CASSPPRSGGQDEQFF
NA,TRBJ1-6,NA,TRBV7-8,TGTGCCAGCAGCTTAGGGGGGAGTGCCGATTCACCCCTCCACTTT,CASSLGGSADSPLHF
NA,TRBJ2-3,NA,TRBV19,TGTGCCAGTAGTATCGACTCCCCGCCAGATACGCAGTATTTT,CASSIDSPPDTQYF
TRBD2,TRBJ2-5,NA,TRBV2,TGTGCCAGCACTTACGGGGGGGAGTACCAAGAGACCCAGTACTTC,CASTYGGEYQETQYF
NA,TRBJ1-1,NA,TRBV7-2,TGTGCCAGCAGCTTAGGGGGGTTTGCCACTGAAGCTTTCTTT,CASSLGGFATEAFF
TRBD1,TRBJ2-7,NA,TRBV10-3,TGTGCCATCAGTGCAGGACAGGTCGCCTACGAGCAGTACTTC,CAISAGQVAYEQYF
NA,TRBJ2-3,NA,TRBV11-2,TGTGCCAGCAGCTTAGAAAGGACAGATACGCAGTATTTT,CASSLERTDTQYF
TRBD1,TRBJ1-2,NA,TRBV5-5,TGTGCCAGCAGTTATAGACAGGGCCCGTTATATGGCTACACCTTC,CASSYRQGPLYGYTF
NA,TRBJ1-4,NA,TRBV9,TGTGCCAGCAGCGTAGGCGGGGCGAATGAAAAACTGTTTTTT,CASSVGGANEKLFF
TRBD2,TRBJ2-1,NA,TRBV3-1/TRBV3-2,TGTGCCAGCAGCCAAGCTCTAGCGGGGGGGCCGAATGAGCAGTTCTTC,CASSQALAGGPNEQFF
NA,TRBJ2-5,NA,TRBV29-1,TGCAGCGTTGAAGGCGGTATTGCGGAGACCCAGTACTTC,CSVEGGIAETQYF
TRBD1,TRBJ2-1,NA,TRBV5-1,TGCGCCAGTGGGACAGGGGAACGCTACAATGAGCAGTTCTTC,CASGTGERYNEQFF
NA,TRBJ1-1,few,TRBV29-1,TGCAGCGACACTGAAGCTTTCTTT,CSDTEAFF
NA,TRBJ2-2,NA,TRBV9,NA,CASSVGPGLANTGELFF
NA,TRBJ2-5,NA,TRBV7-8,TGTGCCAGCACCGCCTCCCCCCGGGAGACCCAGTACTTC,CASTASPRETQYF
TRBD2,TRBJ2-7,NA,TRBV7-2,TGTGCCAGCAGCGGACTAGCGGGAGGGCCAGACGAGCAGTACTTC,CASSGLAGGPDEQYF